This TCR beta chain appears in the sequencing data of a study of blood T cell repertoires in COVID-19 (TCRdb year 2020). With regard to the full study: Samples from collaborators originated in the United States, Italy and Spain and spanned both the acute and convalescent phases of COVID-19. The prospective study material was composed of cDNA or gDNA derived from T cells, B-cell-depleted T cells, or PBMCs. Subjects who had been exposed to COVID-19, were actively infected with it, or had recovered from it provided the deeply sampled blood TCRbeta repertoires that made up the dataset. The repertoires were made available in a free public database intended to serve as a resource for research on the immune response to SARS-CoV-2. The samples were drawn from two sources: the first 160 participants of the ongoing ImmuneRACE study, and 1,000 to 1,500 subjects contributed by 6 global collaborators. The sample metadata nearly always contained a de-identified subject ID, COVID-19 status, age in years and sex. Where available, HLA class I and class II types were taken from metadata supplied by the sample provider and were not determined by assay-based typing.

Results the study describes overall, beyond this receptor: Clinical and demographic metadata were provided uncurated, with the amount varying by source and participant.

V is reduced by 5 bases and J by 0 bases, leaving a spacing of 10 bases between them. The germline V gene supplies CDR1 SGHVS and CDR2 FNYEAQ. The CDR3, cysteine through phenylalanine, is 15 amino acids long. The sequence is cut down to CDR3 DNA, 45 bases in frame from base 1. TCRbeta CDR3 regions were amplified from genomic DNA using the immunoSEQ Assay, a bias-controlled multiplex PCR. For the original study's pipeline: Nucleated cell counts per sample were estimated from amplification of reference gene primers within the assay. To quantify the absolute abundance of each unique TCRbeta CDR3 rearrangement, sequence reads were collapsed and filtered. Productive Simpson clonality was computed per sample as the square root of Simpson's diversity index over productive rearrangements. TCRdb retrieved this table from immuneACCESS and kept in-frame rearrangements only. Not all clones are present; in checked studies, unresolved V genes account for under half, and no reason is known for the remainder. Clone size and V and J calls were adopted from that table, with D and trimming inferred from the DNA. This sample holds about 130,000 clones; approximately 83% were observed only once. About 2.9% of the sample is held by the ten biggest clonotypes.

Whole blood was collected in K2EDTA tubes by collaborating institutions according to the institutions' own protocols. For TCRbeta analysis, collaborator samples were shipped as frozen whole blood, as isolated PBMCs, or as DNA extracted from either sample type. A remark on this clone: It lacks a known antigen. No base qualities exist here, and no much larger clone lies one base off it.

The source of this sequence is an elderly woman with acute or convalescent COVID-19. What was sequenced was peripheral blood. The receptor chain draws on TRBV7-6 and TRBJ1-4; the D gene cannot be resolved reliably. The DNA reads TGTGCCAGCAGCCCCGAACAAACAACTAATGAAAAACTGTTTTTT. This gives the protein CASSPEQTTNEKLFF.